These T cell receptor beta chains were read from a single sample in a study of OX40 agonist ivuxolimab in advanced cancers. Libraries were prepared by immunoSEQ multiplex PCR; TCRdb keeps only in-frame clonotypes and omits some of them. The sample yields roughly 48,000 clones, approximately 90% seen once. The starting material was CD4+ or CD8+ T cells sorted from blood, obtained in a trial of the OX40 agonist ivuxolimab. Source of these receptors: an adult with an advanced solid tumor such as melanoma, head and neck, liver or kidney cancer. Each CDR3 is given with its conserved first and last residue. The D gene is left open where the match is weak. The size of a clone is reported for some rows only, either as once, few or many, or as a class for expanded clones.

j_call	clone_size	d_call	v_call	cdr3_nt	cdr3_aa
TRBJ2-7	-	-	TRBV30	TGTGCCTGGATTTTTAGGGAGGAATTCTCCTACGAGCAGTACTTC	CAWIFREEFSYEQYF
TRBJ1-5	-	-	TRBV7-8	TGTGCCAGCAGCTTAGAAAGGGTTGGACAGCCCCAGCATTTT	CASSLERVGQPQHF
TRBJ1-3	-	TRBD1	TRBV6-5	TGTGCCAGCAGTTACAGGGGGCCTGGAAACACCATATATTTT	CASSYRGPGNTIYF
TRBJ1-3	-	-	TRBV7-9	TGTGCCAGCAGCTTAGTTTCTGGAAACACCATATATTTT	CASSLVSGNTIYF
TRBJ2-5	-	-	TRBV2	TGTGCCAGCAGTGAGTGGACGCTTGAAGAGACCCAGTACTTC	CASSEWTLEETQYF
TRBJ1-1	-	-	TRBV28	TGTGCCAGCAGTTTCCCCTCTGGGAACACTGAAGCTTTCTTT	CASSFPSGNTEAFF
TRBJ2-7	-	-	TRBV4-1	TGCGCCAGCAGCCTTCGAGGGGGGGACTACGAGCAGTACTTC	CASSLRGGDYEQYF
TRBJ1-2	-	-	TRBV27	TGTGCCAGCAGTTTCTCAGGGAAGGGTGGCTACACCTTC	CASSFSGKGGYTF
TRBJ2-1	-	-	TRBV27	TGTGCCAGCAGTTTGGCCGGGGAGGCCTACAATGAGCAGTTCTTC	CASSLAGEAYNEQFF
TRBJ2-1	-	TRBD1	TRBV27	TGTGCCAGCAGGACCAGGACAGGGGTTTACAATGAGCAGTTCTTC	CASRTRTGVYNEQFF
TRBJ1-5	once	-	TRBV6-1	TGTGCCAGCAGGCGGGGGGACACTGATCAGCCCCAGCATTTT	CASRRGDTDQPQHF
TRBJ1-4	once	TRBD1	TRBV9	TGTGCCAGCAGCGAAGGACAGGGGTTAGGTGAAAAACTGTTTTTT	CASSEGQGLGEKLFF
TRBJ2-3	-	-	TRBV6-5	TGTGCCAGCAGTTATAAGAGGGCAGGGGCGTCAGATACGCAGTATTTT	CASSYKRAGASDTQYF
TRBJ2-7	-	-	TRBV29-1	TGCAGCGTTGAAAAGGCAGCGGGTCTTTCCCACGAGCAGTACTTC	CSVEKAAGLSHEQYF
TRBJ2-7	once	-	TRBV7-9	TGTGCCAGCAGCTCTTATAGTTCCGGCGAGCAGTACTTC	CASSSYSSGEQYF
TRBJ1-4	-	-	TRBV27	TGTGCCAGCAGTTTCGGTGGGGAAAAACTGTTTTTT	CASSFGGEKLFF
TRBJ2-3	-	TRBD2	TRBV2	TGTGCCAGCAGTGAAGAGTTAGGCGGGAGCCCAGATACGCAGTATTTT	CASSEELGGSPDTQYF